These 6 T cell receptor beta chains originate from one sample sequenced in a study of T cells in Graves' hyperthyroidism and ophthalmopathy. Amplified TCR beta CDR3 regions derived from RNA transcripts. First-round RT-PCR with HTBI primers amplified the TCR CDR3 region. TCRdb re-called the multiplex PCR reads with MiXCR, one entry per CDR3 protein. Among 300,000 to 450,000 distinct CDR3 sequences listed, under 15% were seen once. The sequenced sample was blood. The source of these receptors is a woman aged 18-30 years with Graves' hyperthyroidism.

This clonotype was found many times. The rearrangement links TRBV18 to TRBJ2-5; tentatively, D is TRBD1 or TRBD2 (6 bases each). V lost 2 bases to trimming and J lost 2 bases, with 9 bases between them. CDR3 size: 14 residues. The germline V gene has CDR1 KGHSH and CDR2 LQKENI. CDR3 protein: CASSPGGTQETQYF. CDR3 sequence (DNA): TGTGCCAGCTCACCAGGGGGGACACAAGAGACCCAGTACTTC.

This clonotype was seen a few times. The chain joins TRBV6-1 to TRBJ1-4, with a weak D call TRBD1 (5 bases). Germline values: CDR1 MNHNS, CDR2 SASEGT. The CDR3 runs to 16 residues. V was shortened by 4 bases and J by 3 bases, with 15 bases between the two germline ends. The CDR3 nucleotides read TGTGCCAGCAGTGGTGAGGTGGGGGAGGCTAATGAAAAACTGTTTTTT. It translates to CASSGEVGEANEKLFF.

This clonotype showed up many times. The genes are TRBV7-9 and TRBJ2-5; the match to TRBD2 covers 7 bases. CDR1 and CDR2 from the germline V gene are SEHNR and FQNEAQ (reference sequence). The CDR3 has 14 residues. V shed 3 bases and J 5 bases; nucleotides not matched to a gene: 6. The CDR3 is CASSFGLGRETQYF. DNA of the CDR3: TGTGCCAGCAGCTTCGGACTAGGAAGGGAGACCCAGTACTTC. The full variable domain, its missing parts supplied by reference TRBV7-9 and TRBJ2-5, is DTGVSQNPRHKITKRGQNVTFRCDPISEHNRLYWYRQTLGQGPEFLTYFQNEAQLEKSRLLSDRFSAERPKGSFSTLEIQRTEQGDSAMYLCASSFGLGRETQYFGPGTRLLVL.

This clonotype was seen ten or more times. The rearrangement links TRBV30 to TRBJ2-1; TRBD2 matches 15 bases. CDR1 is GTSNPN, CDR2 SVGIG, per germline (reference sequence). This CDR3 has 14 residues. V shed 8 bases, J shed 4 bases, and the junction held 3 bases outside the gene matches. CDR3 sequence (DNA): TGTGCCCGGGGACTAGCGGGAGGATACAATGAGCAGTTCTTC. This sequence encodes CARGLAGGYNEQFF.

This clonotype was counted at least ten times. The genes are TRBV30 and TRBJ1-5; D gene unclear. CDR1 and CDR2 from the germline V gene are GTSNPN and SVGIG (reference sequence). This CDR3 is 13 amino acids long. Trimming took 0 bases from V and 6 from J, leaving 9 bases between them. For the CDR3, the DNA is TGTGCCTGGAGTGTAGAGCGGGGTCAGCCCCAGCATTTT. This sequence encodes CAWSVERGQPQHF.

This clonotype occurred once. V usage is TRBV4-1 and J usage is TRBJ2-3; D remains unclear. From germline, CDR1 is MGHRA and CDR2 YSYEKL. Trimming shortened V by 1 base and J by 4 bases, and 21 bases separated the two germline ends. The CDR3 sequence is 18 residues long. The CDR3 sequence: CASSQALHTPGWADTQYF. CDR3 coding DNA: TGCGCCAGCAGCCAAGCCCTCCACACCCCCGGATGGGCAGATACGCAGTATTTT.